This TCR beta chain is from a study of human T cells and chemical hapten exposure. Background on the study: Sensitizing treatment utilized 2% DPC over a roughly 2 cm by roughly 2 cm portion of upper inner arm skin. Small pooled library volume differences mainly caused per-sample TCR yield variation.

Each cDNA molecule in the library carried unique molecular identifiers. TCRdb re-analysed the RACE reads in MiXCR, keeping a single row per CDR3 protein. In the table there are 99,000 or so distinct CDR3 sequences, less than 35% of which are singletons. The sample's time point: patch test 3, about 24 weeks after DPC sensitization. Treatment denoted: therapeutic diphenylcyclopropenone sensitization with weekly scalp DPC. The CDR3 is 15 amino acids. Germline CDR1 is MNHEY and CDR2 is SMNVEV (reference sequence). Trimming cost V 2 bases and J 4 bases, with 12 bases left between them. The clonotype comes from a man aged 35 to 55 with alopecia areata. Some clones in this sample may be carry-over from other donors' samples. J is TRBJ2-1 and V is TRBV27; D might be TRBD2 (5 bases). The sample in question was whole blood, obtained in connection with sensitization to the hapten diphenylcyclopropenone (DPC). The CDR3 sequence is CASSLIHGNYNEQFF. CDR3 in DNA: TGTGCCAGCAGTTTAATACACGGGAATTACAATGAGCAGTTCTTC.